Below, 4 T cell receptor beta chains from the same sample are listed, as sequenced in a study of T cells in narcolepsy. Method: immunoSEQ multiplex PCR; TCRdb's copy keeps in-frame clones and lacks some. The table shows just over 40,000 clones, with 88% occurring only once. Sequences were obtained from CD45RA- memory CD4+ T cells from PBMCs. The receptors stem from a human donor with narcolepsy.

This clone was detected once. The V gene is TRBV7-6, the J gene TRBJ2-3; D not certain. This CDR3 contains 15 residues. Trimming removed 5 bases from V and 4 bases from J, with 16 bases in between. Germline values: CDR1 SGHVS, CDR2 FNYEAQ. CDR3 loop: CASSGSERWSDTQYF. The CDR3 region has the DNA TGTGCCAGCAGCGGGTCCGAGAGATGGTCAGATACGCAGTATTTT.

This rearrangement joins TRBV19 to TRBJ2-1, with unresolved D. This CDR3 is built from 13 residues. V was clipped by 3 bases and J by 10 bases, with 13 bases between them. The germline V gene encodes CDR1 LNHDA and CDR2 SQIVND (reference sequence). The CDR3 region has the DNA TGTGCCAGTAGTATTCAATCGGTGGGAGAGCAGTTCTTC. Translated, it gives CASSIQSVGEQFF.

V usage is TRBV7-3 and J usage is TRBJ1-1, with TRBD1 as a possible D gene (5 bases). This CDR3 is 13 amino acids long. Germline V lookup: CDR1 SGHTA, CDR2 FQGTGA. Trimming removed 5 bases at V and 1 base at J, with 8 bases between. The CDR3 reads CASSEGPNTEAFF. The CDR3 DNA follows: TGTGCCAGCAGCGAGGGACCGAACACTGAAGCTTTCTTT.

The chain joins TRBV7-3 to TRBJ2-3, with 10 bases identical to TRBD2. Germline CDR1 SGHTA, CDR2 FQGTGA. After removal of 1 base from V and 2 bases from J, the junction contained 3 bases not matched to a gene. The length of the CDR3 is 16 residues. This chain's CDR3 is CASSLNSGGATDTQYF. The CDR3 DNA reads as TGTGCCAGCAGCTTAAACAGCGGGGGGGCCACAGATACGCAGTATTTT.